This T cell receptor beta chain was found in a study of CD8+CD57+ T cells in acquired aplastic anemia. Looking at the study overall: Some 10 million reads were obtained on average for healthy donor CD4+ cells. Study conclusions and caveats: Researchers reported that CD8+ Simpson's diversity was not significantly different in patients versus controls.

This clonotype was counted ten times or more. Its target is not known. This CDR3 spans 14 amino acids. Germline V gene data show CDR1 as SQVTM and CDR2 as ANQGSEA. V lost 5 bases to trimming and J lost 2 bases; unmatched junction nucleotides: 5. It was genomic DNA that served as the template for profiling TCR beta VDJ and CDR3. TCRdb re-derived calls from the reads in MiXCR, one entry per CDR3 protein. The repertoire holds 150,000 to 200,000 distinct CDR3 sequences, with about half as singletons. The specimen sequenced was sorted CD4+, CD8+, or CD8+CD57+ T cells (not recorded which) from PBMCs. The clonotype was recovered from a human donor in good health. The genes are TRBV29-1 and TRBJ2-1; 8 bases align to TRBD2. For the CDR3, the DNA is TGCAGCGTTATAGATAGCGGGACCTACAATGAGCAGTTCTTC. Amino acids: CSVIDSGTYNEQFF.